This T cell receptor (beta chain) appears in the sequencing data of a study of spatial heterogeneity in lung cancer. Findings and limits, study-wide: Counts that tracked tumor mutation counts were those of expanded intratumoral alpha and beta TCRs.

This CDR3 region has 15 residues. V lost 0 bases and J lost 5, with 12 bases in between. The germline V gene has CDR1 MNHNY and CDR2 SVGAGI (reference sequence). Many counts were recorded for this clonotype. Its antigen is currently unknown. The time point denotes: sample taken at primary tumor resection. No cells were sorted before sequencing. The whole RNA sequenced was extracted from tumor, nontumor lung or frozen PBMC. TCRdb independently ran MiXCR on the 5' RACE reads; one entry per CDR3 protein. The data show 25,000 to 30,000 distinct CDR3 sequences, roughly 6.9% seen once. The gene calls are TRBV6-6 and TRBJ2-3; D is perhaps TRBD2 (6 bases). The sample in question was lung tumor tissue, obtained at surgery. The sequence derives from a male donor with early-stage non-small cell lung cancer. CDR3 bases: TGTGCCAGCAGTTACTCAGGGCTGGGAGGAGATACGCAGTATTTT. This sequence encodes CASSYSGLGGDTQYF.